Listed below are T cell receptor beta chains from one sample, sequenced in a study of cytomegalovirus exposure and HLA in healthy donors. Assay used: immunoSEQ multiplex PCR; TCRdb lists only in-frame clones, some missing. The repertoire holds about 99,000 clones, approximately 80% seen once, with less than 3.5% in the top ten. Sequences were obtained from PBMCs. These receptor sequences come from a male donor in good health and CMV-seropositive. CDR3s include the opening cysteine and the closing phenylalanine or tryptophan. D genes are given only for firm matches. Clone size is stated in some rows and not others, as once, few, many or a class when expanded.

CDR3: CASSLSSTVLVAQHF; DNA: TGTGCCAGCAGTTTATCCTCGACCGTTCTAGTGGCCCAGCATTTT; V: TRBV28; size: .; J: TRBJ1-5; D: .
CDR3: CASSQGILGGAPYNEQFF; DNA: TGCGCCAGCAGCCAAGGTATTCTCGGGGGGGCCCCCTACAATGAGCAGTTCTTC; V: TRBV4-1; size: .; J: TRBJ2-1; D: TRBD2
CDR3: CASSTRQGPNEKLFF; DNA: TGTGCCAGCAGCACACGACAGGGACCGAATGAAAAACTGTTTTTT; V: TRBV7-2; size: .; J: TRBJ1-4; D: TRBD1
CDR3: CASSLEASGVYEQYF; DNA: TGTGCCAGCAGCTTAGAGGCTAGCGGGGTATACGAGCAGTACTTC; V: TRBV7-9; size: .; J: TRBJ2-7; D: TRBD2
CDR3: CAWSGTGRAYEQYF; DNA: TGTGCCTGGAGTGGCACAGGGAGGGCCTACGAGCAGTACTTC; V: TRBV30; size: .; J: TRBJ2-7; D: .
CDR3: CASSVGDRSNTEAFF; DNA: TGTGCCAGCAGCGTGGGGGACAGGAGCAACACTGAAGCTTTCTTT; V: TRBV9; size: .; J: TRBJ1-1; D: TRBD1
CDR3: CASSSLTGGTEAFF; DNA: TGTGCCAGCAGCTCCCTGACAGGGGGCACTGAAGCTTTCTTT; V: TRBV7-9; size: few; J: TRBJ1-1; D: TRBD1
CDR3: CASSGRGNTGELFF; DNA: TGCGCCAGTTCAGGGAGGGGAAACACCGGGGAGCTGTTTTTT; V: TRBV4-3; size: few; J: TRBJ2-2; D: TRBD2
CDR3: CASRVERDQPQHF; DNA: TGTGCCAGCAGGGTGGAGCGGGATCAGCCCCAGCATTTT; V: TRBV2; size: .; J: TRBJ1-5; D: .
CDR3: CASSLPTQGVKFSGELFF; DNA: TGTGCCAGCAGCCTGCCTACACAGGGGGTTAAGTTTTCCGGGGAGCTGTTTTTT; V: TRBV4-2; size: .; J: TRBJ2-2; D: TRBD1
CDR3: CASSEGRGNTGELFF; DNA: TGTGCCAGCAGTGAGGGCAGGGGGAACACCGGGGAGCTGTTTTTT; V: TRBV2; size: .; J: TRBJ2-2; D: .
CDR3: CASSQSDTDTQYF; DNA: TGCGCCAGCAGCCAGAGTGATACAGATACGCAGTATTTT; V: TRBV4-3; size: few; J: TRBJ2-3; D: .
CDR3: CASSQERTGEGQPQHF; DNA: TGTGCCAGCAGCCAGGAACGGACAGGGGAAGGTCAGCCCCAGCATTTT; V: TRBV4-2; size: .; J: TRBJ1-5; D: TRBD1
CDR3: CASSLSSSTDTQYF; DNA: TGTGCCAGCAGCTTAAGCTCTAGCACAGATACGCAGTATTTT; V: TRBV7-2; size: .; J: TRBJ2-3; D: .
CDR3: CASSRRERGGLRSGELFF; DNA: TGTGCCAGCAGCCGACGCGAGCGGGGGGGCCTTAGGTCCGGGGAGCTGTTTTTT; V: TRBV9; size: .; J: TRBJ2-2; D: TRBD2
CDR3: CASMDRYNSPLHF; DNA: TGTGCCAGCATGGACAGGTATAATTCACCCCTCCACTTT; V: TRBV19; size: .; J: TRBJ1-6; D: TRBD1
CDR3: CASSLTSNEQFF; DNA: TGTGCCAGCAGTTTGACTAGCAATGAGCAGTTCTTC; V: TRBV25-1; size: .; J: TRBJ2-1; D: .
CDR3: CASSLAPAAGMTEAFF; DNA: TGTGCCAGCAGCTTAGCCCCGGCAGCAGGGATGACTGAAGCTTTCTTT; V: TRBV7-2; size: few; J: TRBJ1-1; D: .
CDR3: CASSSGSSSTDTQYF; DNA: TGCGCCAGCAGCTCAGGATCCTCTAGCACAGATACGCAGTATTTT; V: TRBV5-1; size: .; J: TRBJ2-3; D: .
CDR3: CASSIPGGNYGYTF; DNA: TGTGCCAGTAGTATACCCGGGGGAAACTATGGCTACACCTTC; V: TRBV19; size: .; J: TRBJ1-2; D: .
CDR3: CASSLDSLNTEAFF; DNA: TGCGCCAGCAGCTTGGACAGCCTGAACACTGAAGCTTTCTTT; V: TRBV5-1; size: .; J: TRBJ1-1; D: .
CDR3: CSVEDLGGARNEQFF; DNA: TGCAGCGTTGAAGATCTTGGGGGCGCGCGAAATGAGCAGTTCTTC; V: TRBV29-1; size: .; J: TRBJ2-1; D: .
CDR3: CAISVGEEDTQYF; DNA: TGTGCCATCAGTGTGGGTGAGGAAGATACGCAGTATTTT; V: TRBV10-3; size: once; J: TRBJ2-3; D: .
CDR3: CASSGLAGGAGELFF; DNA: TGTGCCAGTAGTGGACTAGCGGGGGGGGCCGGGGAGCTGTTTTTT; V: TRBV6-5; size: .; J: TRBJ2-2; D: TRBD2
CDR3: CAWSSILRLAGDQETQYF; DNA: TGTGCCTGGAGTTCTATCCTGCGACTAGCGGGGGACCAAGAGACCCAGTACTTC; V: TRBV30; size: .; J: TRBJ2-5; D: TRBD2
CDR3: CASSDSILAPYNEQFF; DNA: TGTGCCAGCAGTGACTCGATACTAGCGCCCTACAATGAGCAGTTCTTC; V: TRBV6-4; size: .; J: TRBJ2-1; D: TRBD2
CDR3: CASSVESGRGTGELFF; DNA: TGTGCCAGCAGCGTAGAGTCAGGAAGGGGCACCGGGGAGCTGTTTTTT; V: TRBV9; size: .; J: TRBJ2-2; D: .
CDR3: CASSFPIVGHQPQHF; DNA: TGCGCCAGCAGCTTTCCCATTGTGGGCCATCAGCCCCAGCATTTT; V: TRBV5-1; size: once; J: TRBJ1-5; D: .
CDR3: CASSYVAGGSTDTQYF; DNA: .; V: TRBV6-5; size: .; J: TRBJ2-3; D: .
CDR3: CASSYGGSNQPQHF; DNA: TGTGCCAGCAGTTACGGGGGGTCCAATCAGCCCCAGCATTTT; V: TRBV6-6; size: .; J: TRBJ1-5; D: .
CDR3: CASSLSPGQGLYEQYF; DNA: TGCGCCAGCAGCTTGTCACCGGGACAGGGCCTCTACGAGCAGTACTTC; V: TRBV5-1; size: .; J: TRBJ2-7; D: TRBD1
CDR3: CATSRERTGTGNTIYF; DNA: TGTGCCACCAGCAGAGAACGGACAGGGACTGGAAACACCATATATTTT; V: TRBV15; size: .; J: TRBJ1-3; D: TRBD1
CDR3: CASSLGGGVLQEAQYF; DNA: TGTGCCAGCAGCTTAGGAGGAGGCGTTCTCCAAGAGGCCCAGTACTTC; V: TRBV7-9; size: .; J: TRBJ2-5; D: .
CDR3: CASSLDSVPHEQYF; DNA: TGTGCCAGCAGCCTTGACAGTGTCCCCCACGAGCAGTACTTC; V: TRBV9; size: .; J: TRBJ2-7; D: .
CDR3: CASSPPGTF; DNA: TGTGCCAGCAGCCCTCCCGGCACCTTC; V: TRBV9; size: .; J: TRBJ1-2; D: .
CDR3: CARPPGQGGTNEKLFF; DNA: TGTGCCCGCCCGCCGGGACAGGGGGGGACTAATGAAAAACTGTTTTTT; V: TRBV27; size: .; J: TRBJ1-4; D: TRBD1
CDR3: CASAGQGGKPLHF; DNA: TGTGCCAGCGCCGGACAGGGGGGGAAACCCCTCCACTTT; V: TRBV2; size: .; J: TRBJ1-6; D: TRBD1
CDR3: CSAREQGSYEQYF; DNA: TGCAGCGCGAGGGAACAGGGTTCCTACGAGCAGTACTTC; V: TRBV29-1; size: .; J: TRBJ2-7; D: .